These 16 T cell receptor beta chains came from one sample sequenced in a study of blood T cell repertoires in COVID-19. Clones were sequenced by immunoSEQ multiplex PCR, and TCRdb holds only the in-frame ones, with some missing. Here the sample spans tens of thousands of clones, approximately 89% being singletons. Sequenced: peripheral blood. The receptors here all came from a woman between 40 and 50 years old with acute or convalescent COVID-19.

This chain uses TRBV3-1 (or the pseudogene TRBV3-2) with TRBJ2-3; D is possibly TRBD1 (6 bases). V lost 4 bases to trimming and J lost 3 bases, with 14 bases between them. CDR1 is LGHDT and CDR2 is YNNKEL in the germline V gene (reference sequence). The CDR3 is 15 amino acids. CDR3 amino acids: CASSRSRGLTDTQYF. CDR3 sequence (DNA): TGTGCCAGCAGCCGATCCAGGGGTTTAACAGATACGCAGTATTTT.

The chain couples TRBV9 to TRBJ2-3; 7 bases are shared with TRBD1. This CDR3 comprises 16 residues. J lost 0 bases, V lost 2 bases, and 6 bases had no gene match. The germline V gene has CDR1 SGDLS and CDR2 YYNGEE. The CDR3: CASSVGQFVSTDTQYF. The CDR3 DNA reads TGTGCCAGCAGCGTGGGACAGTTCGTGAGCACAGATACGCAGTATTTT.

V and J are TRBV21-1 and TRBJ2-3; no DNA check was done on the table's D call, TRBD2. TRBV21-1 represents a pseudogene. The CDR3 spans 15 residues. The CDR3 DNA follows: TGTGCCAGCAGCAAAAAGAGGATAGGCACAGATACGCAGTATTTT. Its protein is CASSKKRIGTDTQYF.

V is TRBV7-3 and J is TRBJ2-3; 9 bases map to TRBD2. Losses at the gene ends were 5 bases for V and 5 bases for J; bases not matched to a gene: 11. This CDR3 is built from 16 residues. Germline values: CDR1 SGHTA, CDR2 FQGTGA. CDR3 bases: TGTGCCAGCAGCATCGGGACTAGCCCGGTTGGAGATACGCAGTATTTT. Translating it yields CASSIGTSPVGDTQYF.

The chain is built from TRBV28 and TRBJ2-7; 11 nucleotides line up with TRBD2. Germline CDR1 reads MDHEN; CDR2 reads SYDVKM. Trimming at V came to 4 bases and at J to 7 bases, leaving 9 bases not matched to a gene. This CDR3 has 15 residues. The CDR3 DNA sequence: TGTGCCAGCAGTTCCCGGACTAGCGGGCTGGGGGAGCAGTACTTC. As protein: CASSSRTSGLGEQYF.

V is TRBV28 and J is TRBJ2-3, with TRBD2 matching 11 bases. CDR3 size: 17 residues. Germline CDR1 reads MDHEN; CDR2 reads SYDVKM. V shed 3 bases and J 1 base; nucleotides not matched to a gene: 6. This chain's CDR3 is CASSLLIAGGGTDTQYF. CDR3 DNA sequence: TGTGCCAGCAGTTTGCTTATAGCGGGAGGGGGCACAGATACGCAGTATTTT.

There are a few counts of this clone. V usage is TRBV15 and J usage is TRBJ2-1; no reliable D call. The CDR3 consists of 14 residues. CDR1 and CDR2 (germline): LNHNV, YYDKDF (reference sequence). The V end was cut by 0 bases, the J end by 7 bases, with 10 bases between. The CDR3 here is CATSRDHPGNEQFF. CDR3 sequence (DNA): TGTGCCACCAGCAGAGATCATCCAGGAAATGAGCAGTTCTTC.

This clone has just one count. The V gene is TRBV28, the J gene TRBJ1-5; D is possibly TRBD1 (5 bases). Germline V gene data show CDR1 as MDHEN and CDR2 as SYDVKM. With 4 bases removed from V and 1 base from J, the gap between germline ends came to 14 bases. This CDR3 spans 16 amino acids. This CDR3 reads CASSYYAGGSNQPQHF. The CDR3 region has the DNA TGTGCCAGCAGTTATTATGCGGGGGGGAGCAATCAGCCCCAGCATTTT.

This clone was seen a few times. This chain connects TRBV4-3 to TRBJ1-1; 10 bases fit TRBD1. After removal of 4 bases from V and 3 bases from J, the junction contained 2 bases not matched to a gene. Germline CDR1 LGHNA, CDR2 YSLEER. This CDR3 spans 14 amino acids. The CDR3 protein is CASSPGTGDTEAFF. Written as DNA, the CDR3 is TGCGCCAGCAGCCCTGGGACAGGGGACACTGAAGCTTTCTTT.

The chain joins TRBV27 to TRBJ1-6, with TRBD1 identical over 7 bases. This CDR3 region has 15 residues. Germline V gives CDR1 MNHEY, CDR2 SMNVEV (reference sequence). The V segment lost 5 bases and the J segment 10 bases; nucleotides outside the gene matches: 11. The CDR3 loop reads CASSTLQGLGSPLHF. In nucleotides, the CDR3 is TGTGCCAGCAGTACCCTACAGGGGCTGGGCTCACCCCTCCACTTT.

The gene calls are TRBV4-3 and TRBJ1-1; D is uncertain. V was cut by 0 bases and J by 4 bases, with 6 bases left in between. The length of the CDR3 is 13 residues. Germline V gene data show CDR1 as LGHNA and CDR2 as YSLEER. The CDR3 loop is CASSQDRGTEAFF. The DNA of the CDR3 is TGCGCCAGCAGCCAAGATCGGGGCACTGAAGCTTTCTTT.

The V gene is TRBV24-1, the J gene TRBJ2-5; 9 positions match TRBD1. The CDR3 is made up of 15 amino acids. The J segment lost 7 bases and the V segment lost 4 bases, leaving 9 bases of the junction unmatched. CDR1 KGHDR and CDR2 SFDVKD come from the germline V gene. The CDR3 nucleotides read TGTGCCACCAGTGACCCGGGACAGGGAGCGTGGACCCAGTACTTC. Protein product: CATSDPGQGAWTQYF.

By sample fraction, this clone is medium-sized. V is TRBV13 and J is TRBJ2-7, with 12 bases aligning to TRBD2. This CDR3 is 14 amino acids long. V gave up 5 bases and J gave up 3 bases; unmatched junction bases: 2. The germline V gene has CDR1 PRHDT and CDR2 FYEKMQ (reference sequence). DNA for the CDR3: TGTGCCAGCAGCCAGACTAGCGGGAGCTACGAGCAGTACTTC. This gives the protein CASSQTSGSYEQYF.

This clone showed up just once. This chain connects TRBV7-2 to TRBJ1-5; TRBD1 aligns across 9 bases. With 5 bases clipped from V and 10 bases from J, the junction kept 15 bases outside the gene matches. Germline-derived CDR1 and CDR2 are SGHTA and FQGNSA. The CDR3 has 16 amino acids. CDR3 in DNA: TGTGCCAGCAGCCCCGCAACAGGGGGCGTAATGGGTCCCCAGCATTTT. Translating gives CASSPATGGVMGPQHF.

The V and J genes are TRBV29-1 and TRBJ1-5; TRBD1 matches 10 bases. The CDR3 runs to 13 residues. Germline CDR1 is SQVTM and CDR2 is ANQGSEA. The J segment lost 4 bases and the V segment lost 6 bases, leaving 3 bases of the junction unmatched. The CDR3 region has the DNA TGCAGCGTCGGACAGGGGGGTAATCAGCCCCAGCATTTT. Translation gives CSVGQGGNQPQHF.

Written as DNA, the CDR3 is TGTGCCAGCATCCTCGGGAGCTATAATCAGCCCCAGCATTTT. As protein: CASILGSYNQPQHF. The J gene is TRBJ1-5, the V gene TRBV28; D call uncertain. V was trimmed by 7 bases and J by 4 bases, leaving 14 bases between them. The germline CDR1 and CDR2 sequences are MDHEN and SYDVKM. This CDR3 is built from 14 residues.